The subject of this entry is one TCR beta chain. Its antigen is as yet unknown. V lost 4 bases, J lost 3 bases, and 10 bases lay in between. This CDR3 has 13 residues. Per germline, CDR1 MNHEY and CDR2 SVGAGI. This sample was included in a study of pediatric ulcerative colitis. Study-level results: In rectum, acute severe colitis had expanded clones and less diversity. Blood samples from a couple of patients yielded substantially fewer templates and were excluded from blood-rectal overlap analysis.

Samples were sequenced at Survey level, maximum 500,000 reads. Data came from immunoSEQ multiplex PCR; TCRdb stores just in-frame clones and leaves some out. The data show 35,000 or so clones, roughly 73% seen once. During colonoscopy, one to two rectal pinch biopsies were collected. The sequenced sample was gut tissue. The TCR comes from a boy between 10 and 17 years old with moderate ulcerative colitis. V and J are TRBV6-5 and TRBJ2-7, with D perhaps matching TRBD2 (5 bases). CDR3 in amino acids: CASSSGSDYEQYF. CDR3 coding DNA: TGTGCCAGCAGTTCGGGGAGCGACTACGAGCAGTACTTC.